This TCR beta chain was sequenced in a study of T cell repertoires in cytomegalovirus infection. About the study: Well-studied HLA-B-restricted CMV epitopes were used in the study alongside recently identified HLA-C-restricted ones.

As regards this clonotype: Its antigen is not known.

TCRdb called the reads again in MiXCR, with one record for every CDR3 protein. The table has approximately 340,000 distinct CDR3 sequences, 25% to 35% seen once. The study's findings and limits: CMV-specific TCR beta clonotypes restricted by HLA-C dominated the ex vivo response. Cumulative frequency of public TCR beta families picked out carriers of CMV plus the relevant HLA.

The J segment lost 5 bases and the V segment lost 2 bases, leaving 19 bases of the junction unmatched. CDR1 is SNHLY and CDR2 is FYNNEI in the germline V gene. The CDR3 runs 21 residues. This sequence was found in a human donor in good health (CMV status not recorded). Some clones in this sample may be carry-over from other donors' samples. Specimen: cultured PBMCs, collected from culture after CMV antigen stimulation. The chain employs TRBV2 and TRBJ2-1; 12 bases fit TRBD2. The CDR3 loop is CASSEWGRGATSGRPNNEQFF. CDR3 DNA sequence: TGTGCCAGCAGTGAATGGGGAAGGGGGGCCACTAGCGGGAGGCCCAACAATGAGCAGTTCTTC.